This T cell receptor (beta chain) was sequenced in a study of T cell responses to AZD1222 COVID-19 vaccine. For the study at large: Combined were second doses at about 4 or about 12 weeks. Broader study findings: It should be noted that donors were predominantly white British and more often female, and clonal diversity was possibly underestimated. Across spike, vaccine-associated CD4 TCRs were found, dominant at 160-218 and 743-854. Repertoires in all cases were sampled only once the peak T cell response had passed.

Clones were read by immunoSEQ multiplex PCR, and TCRdb kept only the in-frame ones, dropping some. The sample shows 95,000 to 150,000 clones, about 90% of them seen only once. V shed 4 bases and J shed 2 bases, with 20 bases lying between them. The germline V gene has CDR1 SNHLY and CDR2 FYNNEI. This CDR3 spans 17 amino acids. This clone was observed a single time. Its antigen is unknown. The chain joins TRBV2 to TRBJ1-2, with D possibly TRBD1 on 5 matching bases. This TCR was recovered from an adult in good health. The material was peripheral blood, obtained on day 0 of AZD1222 vaccination. As DNA, the CDR3 is TGTGCCAGCAGTGGACCCGGGGGAGGGGATGAAAACTATGGCTACACCTTC. Translating gives CASSGPGGGDENYGYTF.